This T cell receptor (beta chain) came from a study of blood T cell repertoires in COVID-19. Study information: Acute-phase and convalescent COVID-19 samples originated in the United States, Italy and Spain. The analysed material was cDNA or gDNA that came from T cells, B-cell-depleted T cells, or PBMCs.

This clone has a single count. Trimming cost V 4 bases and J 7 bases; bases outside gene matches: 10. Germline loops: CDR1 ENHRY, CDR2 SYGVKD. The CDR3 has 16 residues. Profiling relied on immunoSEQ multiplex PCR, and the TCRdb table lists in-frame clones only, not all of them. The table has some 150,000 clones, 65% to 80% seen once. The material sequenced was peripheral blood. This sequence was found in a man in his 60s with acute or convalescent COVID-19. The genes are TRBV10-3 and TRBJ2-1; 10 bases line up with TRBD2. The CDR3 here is CAISGAGAGGRNEQFF. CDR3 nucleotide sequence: TGTGCCATCAGTGGTGCGGGAGCGGGAGGGAGGAATGAGCAGTTCTTC.